This TCR beta chain was observed in a study of blood T cell repertoires in COVID-19. The protocol was immunoSEQ multiplex PCR, while the TCRdb copy is restricted to in-frame clones and leaves out a portion. The sample holds about 24,000 clones, roughly 80% seen once. CDR1 is LNHDA and CDR2 is SQIVND in the germline V gene (reference sequence). Trimming shortened V by 9 bases and J by 1 base, and 18 bases separated the two germline ends. The CDR3 contains 16 residues. Input material: peripheral blood. The sequence was collected from a human donor in a cohort sampled during active COVID-19. The V gene is TRBV19, the J gene TRBJ1-4; TRBD1 is a possible D gene (6 bases). The CDR3 loop reads CASREAGAVTNEKLFF. CDR3 DNA: TGTGCCAGCAGGGAAGCGGGGGCAGTAACTAATGAAAAACTGTTTTTT.